This T cell receptor (beta chain) was captured by sequencing in a study of shared clonotypes between healthy human individuals. Sequencing was performed with immunoSEQ multiplex PCR; in TCRdb, only in-frame clones are kept and a portion is missing. The sample yields roughly 2 million clones, about 95% seen once. Cells designated naive CD8 were CD45RO-negative and were positively selected for CCR7, with terminally differentiated effector memory CD45RA+ cells excluded. The study drew all its donors from Caucasian adults living in Nashville, Tennessee. Germline CDR1 reads MNHEY; CDR2 reads SMNVEV (reference sequence). The CDR3 totals 15 residues. The V segment lost 4 bases and the J segment 4 bases; nucleotides outside the gene matches: 3.

The chain has TRBV27 and TRBJ2-2; 10 bases line up with TRBD1. The material sequenced was naive CD8+ T cells sorted from blood. This receptor was identified in a man younger than 35 in good health. In DNA, the CDR3 is TGTGCCAGCAGTTCCGGGACAGGGGTCACCGGGGAGCTGTTTTTT. This gives the protein CASSSGTGVTGELFF.